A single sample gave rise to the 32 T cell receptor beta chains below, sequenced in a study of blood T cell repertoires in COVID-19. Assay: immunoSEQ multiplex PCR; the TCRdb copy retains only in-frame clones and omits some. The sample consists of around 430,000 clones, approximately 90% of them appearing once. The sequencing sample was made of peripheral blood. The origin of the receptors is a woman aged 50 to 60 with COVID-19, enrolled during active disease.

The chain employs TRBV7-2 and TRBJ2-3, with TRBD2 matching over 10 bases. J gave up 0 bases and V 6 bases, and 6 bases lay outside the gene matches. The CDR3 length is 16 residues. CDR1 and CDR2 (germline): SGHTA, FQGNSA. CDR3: CASSLLAGLSTDTQYF. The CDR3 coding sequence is TGTGCCAGCAGTCTACTAGCGGGGCTTAGCACAGATACGCAGTATTTT.

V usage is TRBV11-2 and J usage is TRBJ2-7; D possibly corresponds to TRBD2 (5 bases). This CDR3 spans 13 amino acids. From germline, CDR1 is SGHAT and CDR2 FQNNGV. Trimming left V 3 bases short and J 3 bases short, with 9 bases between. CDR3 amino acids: CASSFSTIYEQYF. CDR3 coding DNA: TGTGCCAGCAGCTTTTCGACTATCTACGAGCAGTACTTC. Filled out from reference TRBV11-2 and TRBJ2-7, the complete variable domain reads EAGVAQSPRYKIIEKRQSVAFWCNPISGHATLYWYQQILGQGPKLLIQFQNNGVVDDSQLPKDRFSAERLKGVDSTLKIQPAKLEDSAVYLCASSFSTIYEQYFGPGTRLTVT.

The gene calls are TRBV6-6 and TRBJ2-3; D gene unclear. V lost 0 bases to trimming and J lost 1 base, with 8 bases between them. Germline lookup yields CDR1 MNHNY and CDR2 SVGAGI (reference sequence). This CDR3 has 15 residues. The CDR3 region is CASSYSLAGTDTQYF. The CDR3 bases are TGTGCCAGCAGTTACTCGTTGGCAGGCACAGATACGCAGTATTTT.

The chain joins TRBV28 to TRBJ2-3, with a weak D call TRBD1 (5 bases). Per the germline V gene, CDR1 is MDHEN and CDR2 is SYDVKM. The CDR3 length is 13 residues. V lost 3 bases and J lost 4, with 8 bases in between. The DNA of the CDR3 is TGTGCCAGCAGTTTGACAGTAGCAGATACGCAGTATTTT. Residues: CASSLTVADTQYF.

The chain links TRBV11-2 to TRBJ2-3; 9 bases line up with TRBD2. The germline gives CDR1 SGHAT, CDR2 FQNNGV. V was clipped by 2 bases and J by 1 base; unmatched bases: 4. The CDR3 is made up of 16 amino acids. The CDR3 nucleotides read TGTGCCAGCAGCTTACTCGCGGGGGGGGGCACAGATACGCAGTATTTT. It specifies CASSLLAGGGTDTQYF.

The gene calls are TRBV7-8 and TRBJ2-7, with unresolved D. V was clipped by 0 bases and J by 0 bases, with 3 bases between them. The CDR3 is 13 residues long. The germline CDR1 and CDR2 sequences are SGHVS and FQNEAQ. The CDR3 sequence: CASSLASSYEQYF. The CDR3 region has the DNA TGTGCCAGCAGCTTAGCCAGCTCCTACGAGCAGTACTTC.

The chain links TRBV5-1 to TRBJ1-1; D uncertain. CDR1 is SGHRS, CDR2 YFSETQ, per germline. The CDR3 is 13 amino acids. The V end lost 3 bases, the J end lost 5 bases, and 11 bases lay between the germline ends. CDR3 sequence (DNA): TGCGCCAGCAGCTCTGGACGGGGAACTGAAGCTTTCTTT. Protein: CASSSGRGTEAFF.

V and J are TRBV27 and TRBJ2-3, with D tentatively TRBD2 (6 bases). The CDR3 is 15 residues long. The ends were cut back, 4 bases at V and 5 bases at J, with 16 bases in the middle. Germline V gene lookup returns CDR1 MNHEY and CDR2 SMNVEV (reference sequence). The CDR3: CASSYGTLGRDTQYF. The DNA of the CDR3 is TGTGCCAGCAGTTACGGGACTTTGGGGAGAGATACGCAGTATTTT.

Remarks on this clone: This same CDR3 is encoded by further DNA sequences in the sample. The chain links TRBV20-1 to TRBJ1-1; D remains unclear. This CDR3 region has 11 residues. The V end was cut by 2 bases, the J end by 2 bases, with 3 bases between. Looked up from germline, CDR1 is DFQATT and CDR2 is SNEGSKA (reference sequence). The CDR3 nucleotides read TGCAGTGCTAGATTAAACACTGAAGCTTTCTTT. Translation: CSARLNTEAFF.

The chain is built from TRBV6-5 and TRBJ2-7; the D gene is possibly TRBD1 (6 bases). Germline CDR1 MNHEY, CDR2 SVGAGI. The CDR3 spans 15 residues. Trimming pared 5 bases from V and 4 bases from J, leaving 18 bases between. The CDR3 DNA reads TGTGCCAGCAGTCGGGACACTAATCCGGGGTACGAGCAGTACTTC. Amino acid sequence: CASSRDTNPGYEQYF.

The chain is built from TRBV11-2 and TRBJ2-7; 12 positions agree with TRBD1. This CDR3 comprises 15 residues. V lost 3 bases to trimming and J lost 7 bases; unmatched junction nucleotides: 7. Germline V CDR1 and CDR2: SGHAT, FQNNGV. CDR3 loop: CASSFPGQGAGEQYF. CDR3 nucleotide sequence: TGTGCCAGCAGCTTTCCGGGACAGGGGGCAGGGGAGCAGTACTTC. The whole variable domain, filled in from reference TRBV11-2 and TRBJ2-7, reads EAGVAQSPRYKIIEKRQSVAFWCNPISGHATLYWYQQILGQGPKLLIQFQNNGVVDDSQLPKDRFSAERLKGVDSTLKIQPAKLEDSAVYLCASSFPGQGAGEQYFGPGTRLTVT.

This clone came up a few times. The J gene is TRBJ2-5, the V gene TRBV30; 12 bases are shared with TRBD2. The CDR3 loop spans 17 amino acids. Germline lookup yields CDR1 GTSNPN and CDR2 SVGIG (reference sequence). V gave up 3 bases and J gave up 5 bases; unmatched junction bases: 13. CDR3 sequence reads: CAWSAGLAGRYEETQYF. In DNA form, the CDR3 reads TGTGCCTGGAGCGCCGGACTAGCGGGGAGGTATGAGGAGACCCAGTACTTC.

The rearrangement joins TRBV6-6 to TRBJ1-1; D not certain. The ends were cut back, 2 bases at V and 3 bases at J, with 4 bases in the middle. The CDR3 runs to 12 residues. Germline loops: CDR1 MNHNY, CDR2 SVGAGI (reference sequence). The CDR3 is CASSYGYTEAFF. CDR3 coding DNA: TGTGCCAGCAGTTACGGCTACACTGAAGCTTTCTTT.

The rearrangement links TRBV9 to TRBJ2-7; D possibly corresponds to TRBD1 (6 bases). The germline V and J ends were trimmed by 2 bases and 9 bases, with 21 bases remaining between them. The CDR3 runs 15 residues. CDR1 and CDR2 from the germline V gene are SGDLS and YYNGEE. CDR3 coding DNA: TGTGCCAGCAGCGTTACGGACAGTCCTGGGGGCGGGCAGTACTTC. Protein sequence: CASSVTDSPGGGQYF.

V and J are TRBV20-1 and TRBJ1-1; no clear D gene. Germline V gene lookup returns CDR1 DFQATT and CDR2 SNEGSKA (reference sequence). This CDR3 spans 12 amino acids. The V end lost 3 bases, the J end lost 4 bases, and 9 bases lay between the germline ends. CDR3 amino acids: CSASVTSTEAFF. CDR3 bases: TGCAGTGCTAGTGTGACTTCCACTGAAGCTTTCTTT.

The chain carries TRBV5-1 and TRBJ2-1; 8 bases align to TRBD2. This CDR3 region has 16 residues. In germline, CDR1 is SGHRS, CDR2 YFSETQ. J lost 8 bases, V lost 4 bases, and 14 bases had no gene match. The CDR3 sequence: CASSVLGGEWLDEQFF. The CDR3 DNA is TGCGCCAGCAGCGTCCTCGGGGGGGAGTGGTTGGATGAGCAGTTCTTC. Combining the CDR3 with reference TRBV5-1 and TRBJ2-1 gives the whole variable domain KAGVTQTPRYLIKTRGQQVTLSCSPISGHRSVSWYQQTPGQGLQFLFEYFSETQRNKGNFPGRFSGRQFSNSRSEMNVSTLELGDSALYLCASSVLGGEWLDEQFFGPGTRLTVL.

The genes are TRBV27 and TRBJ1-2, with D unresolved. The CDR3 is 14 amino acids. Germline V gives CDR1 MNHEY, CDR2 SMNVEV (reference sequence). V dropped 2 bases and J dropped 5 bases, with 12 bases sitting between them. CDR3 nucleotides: TGTGCCAGCAGTTTACGGAGAACGGAATATGGCTACACCTTC. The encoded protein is CASSLRRTEYGYTF.

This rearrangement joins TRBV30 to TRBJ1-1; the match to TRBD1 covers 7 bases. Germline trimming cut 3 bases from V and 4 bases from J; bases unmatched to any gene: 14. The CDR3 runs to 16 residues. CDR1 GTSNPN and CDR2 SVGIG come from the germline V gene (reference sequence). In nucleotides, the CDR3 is TGTGCCTGGAGCCCGCTGAGGGGGCGAGTAGCCACTGAAGCTTTCTTT. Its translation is CAWSPLRGRVATEAFF.

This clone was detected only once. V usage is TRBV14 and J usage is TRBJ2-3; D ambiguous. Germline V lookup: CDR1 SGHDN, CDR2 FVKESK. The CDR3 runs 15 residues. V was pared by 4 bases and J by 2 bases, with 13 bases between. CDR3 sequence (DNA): TGTGCCAGCAGCCCCCTGGGCGTCGTCACAGATACGCAGTATTTT. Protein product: CASSPLGVVTDTQYF.

The CDR3 region has the DNA TGTGCCAGCAGCCCCCCGGAGTCGCGGGATGAAAAACTGTTTTTT. Translated: CASSPPESRDEKLFF. The chain combines TRBV13 with TRBJ1-4; D is unclear. V shed 5 bases and J shed 6 bases, with 16 bases lying between them. CDR1 PRHDT and CDR2 FYEKMQ come from the germline V gene (reference sequence). The CDR3 loop spans 15 amino acids. The full variable domain, with the rest looked up from reference TRBV13 and TRBJ1-4, is AAGVIQSPRHLIKEKRETATLKCYPIPRHDTVYWYQQGPGQDPQFLISFYEKMQSDKGSIPDRFSAQQFSDYHSELNMSSLELGDSALYFCASSPPESRDEKLFFGSGTQLSVL.

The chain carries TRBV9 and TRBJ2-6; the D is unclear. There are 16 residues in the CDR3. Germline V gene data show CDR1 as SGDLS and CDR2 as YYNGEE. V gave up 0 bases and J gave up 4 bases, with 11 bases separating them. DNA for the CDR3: TGTGCCAGCAGCGTAGACAGTCTTGGGGGGGCCAACGTCCTGACTTTC. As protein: CASSVDSLGGANVLTF.

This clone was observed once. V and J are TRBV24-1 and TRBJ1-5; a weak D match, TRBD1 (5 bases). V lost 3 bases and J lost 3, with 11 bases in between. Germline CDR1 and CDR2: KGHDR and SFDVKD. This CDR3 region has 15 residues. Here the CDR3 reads CATSDPGDNNQPQHF. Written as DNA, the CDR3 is TGTGCCACCAGTGATCCGGGGGATAACAATCAGCCCCAGCATTTT.

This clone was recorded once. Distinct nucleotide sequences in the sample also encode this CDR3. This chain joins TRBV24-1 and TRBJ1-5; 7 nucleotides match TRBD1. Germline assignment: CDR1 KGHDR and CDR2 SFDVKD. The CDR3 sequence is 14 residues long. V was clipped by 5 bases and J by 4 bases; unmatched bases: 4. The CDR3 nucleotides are TGTGCCACCAGTGGTCGACAGGGAAATCAGCCCCAGCATTTT. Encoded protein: CATSGRQGNQPQHF.

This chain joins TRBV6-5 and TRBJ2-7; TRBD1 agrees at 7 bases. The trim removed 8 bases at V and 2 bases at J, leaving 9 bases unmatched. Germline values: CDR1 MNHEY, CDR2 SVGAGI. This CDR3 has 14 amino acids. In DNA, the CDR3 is TGTGCCAGCCGGATGGAAGGGACAGCCTACGAGCAGTACTTC. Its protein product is CASRMEGTAYEQYF.

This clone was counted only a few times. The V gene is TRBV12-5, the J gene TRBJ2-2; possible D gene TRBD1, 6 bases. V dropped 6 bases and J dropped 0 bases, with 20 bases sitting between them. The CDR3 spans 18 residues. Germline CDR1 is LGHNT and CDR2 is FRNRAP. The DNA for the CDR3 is TGTGCTAGTGGCCCTACGACAGGATTGGAAACGAACACCGGGGAGCTGTTTTTT. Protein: CASGPTTGLETNTGELFF.

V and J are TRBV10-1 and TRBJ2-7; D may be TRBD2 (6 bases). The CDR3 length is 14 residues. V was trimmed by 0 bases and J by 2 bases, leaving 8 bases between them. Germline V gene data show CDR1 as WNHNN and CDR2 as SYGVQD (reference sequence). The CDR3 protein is CASSESGGPYEQYF. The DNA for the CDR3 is TGCGCCAGCAGTGAGTCGGGGGGACCCTACGAGCAGTACTTC.

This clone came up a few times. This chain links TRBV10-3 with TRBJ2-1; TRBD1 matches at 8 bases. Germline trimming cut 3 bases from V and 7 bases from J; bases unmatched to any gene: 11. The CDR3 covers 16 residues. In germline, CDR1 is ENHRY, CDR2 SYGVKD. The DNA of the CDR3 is TGTGCCATCAGTGATCTAGCCCAGGGGGCTGGGAATGAGCAGTTCTTC. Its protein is CAISDLAQGAGNEQFF.

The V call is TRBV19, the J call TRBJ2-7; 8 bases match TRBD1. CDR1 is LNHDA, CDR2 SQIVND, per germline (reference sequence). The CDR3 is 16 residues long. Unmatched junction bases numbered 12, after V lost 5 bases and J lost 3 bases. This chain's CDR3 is CASSWGQVKGDYEQYF. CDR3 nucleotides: TGTGCCAGTAGTTGGGGACAGGTCAAAGGTGACTACGAGCAGTACTTC.

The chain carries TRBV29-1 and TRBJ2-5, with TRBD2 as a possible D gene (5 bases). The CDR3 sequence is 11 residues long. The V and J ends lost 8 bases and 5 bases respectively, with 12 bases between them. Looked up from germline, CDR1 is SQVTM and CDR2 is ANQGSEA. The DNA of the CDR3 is TGCAGCTGGAGGCTGGGGGAGACCCAGTACTTC. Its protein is CSWRLGETQYF.

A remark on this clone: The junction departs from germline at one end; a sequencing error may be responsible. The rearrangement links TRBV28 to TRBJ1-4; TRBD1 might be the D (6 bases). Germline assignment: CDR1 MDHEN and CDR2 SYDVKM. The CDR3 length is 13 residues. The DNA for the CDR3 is TGTGCCAGCAGTTTACTCATACAGGGAGAGATTCGTTTT. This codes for CASSLLIQGEIRF.

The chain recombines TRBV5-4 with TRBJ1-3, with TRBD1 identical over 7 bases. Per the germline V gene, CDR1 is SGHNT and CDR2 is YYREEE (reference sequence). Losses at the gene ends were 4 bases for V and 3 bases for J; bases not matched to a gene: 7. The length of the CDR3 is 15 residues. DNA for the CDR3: TGTGCCAGCAGCACAGGGGCAGGTGATGGAAACACCATATATTTT. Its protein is CASSTGAGDGNTIYF.

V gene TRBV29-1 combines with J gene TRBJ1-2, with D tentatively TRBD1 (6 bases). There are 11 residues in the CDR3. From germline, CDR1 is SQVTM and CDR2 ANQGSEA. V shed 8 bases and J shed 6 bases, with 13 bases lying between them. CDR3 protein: CSSQGTHGYTF. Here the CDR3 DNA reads TGCAGCTCCCAGGGGACCCATGGCTACACCTTC.